The entry below gives a single T cell receptor beta chain sequence along with its context. Assay: immunoSEQ multiplex PCR; the TCRdb copy retains only in-frame clones and omits some. Among approximately 63,000 clones listed, roughly 91% were seen once. The germline CDR1 and CDR2 sequences are SGHTA and FQGNSA. Trimming took 6 bases from V and 1 from J; bases not matched to a gene: 9. The CDR3 contains 16 residues. This specimen comes from a study of T cell changes during pregnancy in multiple sclerosis. V is TRBV7-2 and J is TRBJ2-5; TRBD1 aligns across 9 bases. The sequence came from a female donor in good health, enrolled as a control in a pregnancy study. The sample in question was peripheral blood, obtained after pregnancy. Here the CDR3 reads CASSRTGGAGQETQYF. In DNA, the CDR3 is TGTGCCAGCAGTCGCACAGGGGGCGCCGGCCAAGAGACCCAGTACTTC.